These T cell receptor beta chains were read from a single sample in a study of T cell changes during pregnancy in multiple sclerosis. Sequenced by immunoSEQ multiplex PCR; TCRdb stores in-frame clones only, minus some. The data contain approximately 64,000 clones, 80% to 95% of them singletons. Sequenced here: peripheral blood, sampled in the second trimester of pregnancy. The source is a female donor in good health, enrolled as a control in a pregnancy study. CDR3s include the opening cysteine and the closing phenylalanine or tryptophan. A D gene is named only where the DNA matches it firmly. A row's size may be missing; if present it is once, few, many or a size class.

D gene | J gene | clone size | V gene | CDR3 DNA | CDR3 protein
- | TRBJ1-1 | - | TRBV4-1 | TGCGCCAGCAGCCAAAGGACACAGAACACTGAAGCTTTCTTT | CASSQRTQNTEAFF
- | TRBJ1-3 | - | TRBV9 | TGTGCCAGCAGTCCCCCGAGCTCTGGAAACACCATATATTTT | CASSPPSSGNTIYF
- | TRBJ2-7 | few | TRBV19 | TGTGCCAGTAGTATTTCCCGGACTACCTACGAGCAGTACTTC | CASSISRTTYEQYF
- | TRBJ2-1 | - | TRBV6-1 | TGTGCCAGCAGCACTAACGTGGCGGTTCACAATGAGCAGTTCTTC | CASSTNVAVHNEQFF
TRBD2 | TRBJ2-1 | - | TRBV6-1 | TGTGCCAGCAGTGTTGGCGGGGGGTATGAGCAGTTCTTC | CASSVGGGYEQFF
TRBD2 | TRBJ2-2 | - | TRBV7-8 | TGTGCCAGCAGCTTATCTAGCGGGGGCGTGAACACCGGGGAGCTGTTTTTT | CASSLSSGGVNTGELFF
TRBD1 | TRBJ2-7 | - | TRBV29-1 | TGCAGCGTTGCAGGGACAGGGGTCACCGAGCAGTACTTC | CSVAGTGVTEQYF
TRBD2 | TRBJ2-1 | - | TRBV6-1 | TGTGCCAGCAGTTTCTCGGGCAGCGGGGCGCAGTTCTTC | CASSFSGSGAQFF
TRBD1 | TRBJ2-7 | - | TRBV7-2 | TGTGCCAGCAGCCCGGGACCAGGGGGGCAGTACTTC | CASSPGPGGQYF
- | TRBJ2-5 | - | TRBV28 | TGTGCCAGCAGTTTAGGGACAAGCACCCAAGAGACCCAGTACTTC | CASSLGTSTQETQYF
- | TRBJ1-2 | - | TRBV18 | TGTGCCAGCTCACGGGGGGGCGAGGACTATGGCTACACCTTC | CASSRGGEDYGYTF
- | TRBJ2-7 | - | TRBV2 | TGTGCCAGCAGTGATCCAGACAGCGCCCGATACGAGCAGTACTTC | CASSDPDSARYEQYF
- | TRBJ1-2 | once | TRBV19 | TGTGCCAGTAGCTTCCAGGAAACATATGGCTACACCTTC | CASSFQETYGYTF
- | TRBJ1-6 | - | TRBV30 | TGTGCCTGGGAAATAGGGGGTAATTCACCCCTCCACTTT | CAWEIGGNSPLHF
TRBD1 | TRBJ2-1 | - | TRBV5-1 | TGCGCCAGCAGCCCGCGGACAGGGAATACCGACAATGAGCAGTTCTTC | CASSPRTGNTDNEQFF
TRBD1 | TRBJ1-2 | - | TRBV19 | TGTGCCAGTAGCAGTATGGGTCCGCCAGGGGGTAACTATGGCTACACCTTC | CASSSMGPPGGNYGYTF
TRBD2 | TRBJ2-7 | - | TRBV27 | TGTGCCAGCAGTTTATTAGCGGGGCCCTCCTACGAGCAGTACTTC | CASSLLAGPSYEQYF
TRBD1 | TRBJ1-1 | - | TRBV5-1 | TGCGCCAGCAGCAGACAGGGGGCGACTGAAGCTTTCTTT | CASSRQGATEAFF
- | TRBJ1-6 | few | TRBV7-6 | TGTGCCAGCAGCCCTATAATGGGAGGTAATTCACCCCTCCACTTT | CASSPIMGGNSPLHF
TRBD2 | TRBJ2-1 | - | TRBV27 | TGTGCCTCAGGACTAGCGGGAAACAATGAGCAGTTCTTC | CASGLAGNNEQFF
- | TRBJ2-6 | - | TRBV5-6 | TGTGCCAGCAGCCCTTACAGCTCTGGGGCCAACGTCCTGACTTTC | CASSPYSSGANVLTF
- | TRBJ2-7 | - | TRBV19 | TGTGCCAGTAGTATAAGCCCAGGGAACTACGAGCAGTACTTC | CASSISPGNYEQYF
- | TRBJ1-1 | - | TRBV6-5 | TGTGCCAGCAGTTACCAGGGGCTTGGGACTGAAGCTTTCTTT | CASSYQGLGTEAFF
- | TRBJ1-2 | - | TRBV30 | TGTGCCTGGACCGGGGGGTACGAGGGAATGGGATATGGCTACACCTTC | CAWTGGYEGMGYGYTF
- | TRBJ2-7 | - | TRBV5-1 | TGCGCCAGCAGCTTGGACAGGAACTACGAGCAGTACTTC | CASSLDRNYEQYF
- | TRBJ1-5 | - | TRBV5-6 | TGTGCCAGCAGCGAGAAGGACAGAGCCAATCAGCCCCAGCATTTT | CASSEKDRANQPQHF
TRBD1 | TRBJ2-1 | - | TRBV9 | TGTGCCAGCAGCCCCCGGGACAGAAACAATGAGCAGTTCTTC | CASSPRDRNNEQFF
TRBD1 | TRBJ2-5 | - | TRBV5-1 | TGCGCCAGCAGCACAGGGACAGGGCGAGAGACCCAGTACTTC | CASSTGTGRETQYF
- | TRBJ1-5 | once | TRBV2 | TGTGCCAGCAGGGCACCAGGGATCAGCAATCAGCCCCAGCATTTT | CASRAPGISNQPQHF
TRBD2 | TRBJ2-2 | once | TRBV9 | TGTGCCAGCAGCTCCGGGACTAGCCGTACCGGGGAGCTGTTTTTT | CASSSGTSRTGELFF
TRBD2 | TRBJ2-5 | - | TRBV10-3 | TGTGCCATACTAGCGGGGCCGGGGGAGACCCAGTACTTC | CAILAGPGETQYF
TRBD2 | TRBJ2-3 | - | TRBV5-1 | TGCGCCAGCAGCCCCAACGGGGGGGACTCAGATACGCAGTATTTT | CASSPNGGDSDTQYF
- | TRBJ1-1 | - | TRBV5-1 | TGCGCCAGCACTACCGGACTGAGGTCGTTCTTT | CASTTGLRSFF
- | TRBJ2-2 | - | TRBV7-9 | TGTGCCAGCAGCTACATATCGAACACCGGGGAGCTGTTTTTT | CASSYISNTGELFF
TRBD2 | TRBJ2-5 | - | TRBV5-5 | TGTGCCAGCAGCTCAGCGGGAGAGGTCGGAGAGACCCAGTACTTC | CASSSAGEVGETQYF
- | TRBJ2-1 | - | TRBV6-5 | TGTGCCAGCAGTTACCCCGGGTTCAATGAGCAGTTCTTC | CASSYPGFNEQFF
- | TRBJ2-7 | - | TRBV6-1 | TGTGCCAGCAGTGAAACCGACAGCGCCTACGAGCAGTACTTC | CASSETDSAYEQYF
TRBD1 | TRBJ1-2 | many | TRBV10-3 | TGTGCCATCAGTGAGGACCAGGGGGAGACCTATGGCTACACCTTC | CAISEDQGETYGYTF
TRBD2 | TRBJ2-1 | - | TRBV11-3 | TGTGCCAGCAGCTTGGGGACTAGCGGGAATAATGGGCAGTTCTTC | CASSLGTSGNNGQFF
- | TRBJ1-2 | - | TRBV18 | TGTGCCAGCTCACCCGATCACAGCTATGGCTACACCTTC | CASSPDHSYGYTF
- | TRBJ2-7 | - | TRBV4-2 | TGTGCCAGCAGCCAATCCCGGGAAAGTATATCCTACGAGCAGTACTTC | CASSQSRESISYEQYF
- | TRBJ2-7 | once | TRBV28 | TGTGCCAGCAGGACAGGGGAGGGCTACGAGCAGTACTTC | CASRTGEGYEQYF
TRBD2 | TRBJ2-5 | - | TRBV15 | TGTGCCACCAGCAGAGACGTGGGACTAGGAGAGACCCAGTACTTC | CATSRDVGLGETQYF
TRBD1 | TRBJ2-6 | - | TRBV5-1 | TGCGCCAGCAGCCCTGGACAGGGTGCTGGGGCCAACGTCCTGACTTTC | CASSPGQGAGANVLTF
- | TRBJ2-1 | - | TRBV27 | TGTGCCAGCAGGGGAGCGGAGGTTTCCTACAATGAGCAGTTCTTC | CASRGAEVSYNEQFF
- | TRBJ2-4 | - | TRBV2 | TGTGCCAGCAGTGCCGGACAACTAGCCAAAAACATTCAGTACTTC | CASSAGQLAKNIQYF
TRBD2 | TRBJ2-2 | - | TRBV5-5 | TGTGCCAGCAGCCCGGGAGGCACCGGGGAGCTGTTTTTT | CASSPGGTGELFF
- | TRBJ1-1 | few | TRBV6-4 | TGTGCCAGCAGGCGGACAGCTAACACTGAAGCTTTCTTT | CASRRTANTEAFF
- | TRBJ2-3 | few | TRBV10-3 | TGTGCCATCAGTGGTACAAAAATTATCACAGATACGCAGTATTTT | CAISGTKIITDTQYF
- | TRBJ2-7 | - | TRBV7-3 | TGTGCCAGCAGCTCCCTTCGGGGACTGGAGCAGTACTTC | CASSSLRGLEQYF
- | TRBJ2-7 | - | TRBV28 | TGTGCCAGCAGCCCGGGGGAGGGGGGAAGCTCCTACGAGCAGTACTTC | CASSPGEGGSSYEQYF
TRBD2 | TRBJ2-5 | - | TRBV7-8 | TGTGCCAGCACCGAGACTAGCGGGACCCAGTACTTC | CASTETSGTQYF
TRBD1 | TRBJ2-7 | - | TRBV28 | TGTGCCAGCAGCTACGCCGGGCAGGGGGCGGAGGAGCAGTACTTC | CASSYAGQGAEEQYF
- | TRBJ2-3 | - | TRBV9 | TGTGCCAGCAGCGCCCGGGGGGCCCTCACAGATACGCAGTATTTT | CASSARGALTDTQYF
TRBD1 | TRBJ2-1 | - | TRBV7-6 | TGTGCCAGCAGCTTAGACCCGACAGGGGGCTTGCAGTTCTTC | CASSLDPTGGLQFF
TRBD2 | TRBJ2-3 | - | TRBV10-2 | TGCGCCAGCAGTGAAGTGACTAGCGGCACAGATACGCAGTATTTT | CASSEVTSGTDTQYF
- | TRBJ1-1 | - | TRBV5-8 | TGTGCCAGCAGCTTCAAGTACATGAACACTGAAGCTTTCTTT | CASSFKYMNTEAFF
- | TRBJ1-6 | - | TRBV9 | TGTGCCAGCAGCGTAGGAGGAAATTCACCCCTCCACTTT | CASSVGGNSPLHF
- | TRBJ1-5 | once | TRBV9 | TGTGCCAGCAGCGCCAACCCCGGTCATCAGCCCCAGCATTTT | CASSANPGHQPQHF
- | TRBJ1-1 | - | TRBV6-5 | TGTGCCTGCTGGGCAGGAACCCTGAACACTGAAGCTTTCTTT | CACWAGTLNTEAFF